Below, 10 T cell receptor beta chains from the same sample are listed, as sequenced in a study of T cells in Graves' hyperthyroidism and ophthalmopathy. The source material, RNA transcripts, was used to amplify TCR beta CDR3 regions. HTBI primers were employed in a first-round RT-PCR of the TCR CDR3. Each CDR3 protein is one row after TCRdb ran MiXCR on the multiplex PCR reads. Of approximately 610,000 distinct CDR3 sequences listed, 16% are singletons. Sequences were obtained from blood. The receptors shown here come from a woman younger than 35 with Graves' hyperthyroidism.

The gene calls are TRBV6-2 or TRBV6-3 and TRBJ1-2, with D tentatively TRBD1 (6 bases). CDR3 length equals 15 residues. V gave up 2 bases and J gave up 2 bases, with 12 bases separating them. CDR1 and CDR2 from the germline V gene are MNHEY and SVGEGT. CDR3 sequence reads: CASSYGQPYNYGYTF. The CDR3 region has the DNA TGTGCCAGCAGTTACGGACAGCCCTACAACTATGGCTACACCTTC.

This clonotype was recorded many times. The chain combines TRBV2 with TRBJ2-5; D remains ambiguous. V lost 6 bases, J lost 2 bases, and 13 bases lay in between. The CDR3 length is 14 residues. From germline, CDR1 is SNHLY and CDR2 FYNNEI. The DNA for the CDR3 is TGTGCCAGCAGACTCAGCACCCCTCAAGAGACCCAGTACTTC. Protein product: CASRLSTPQETQYF. Supplemented by reference TRBV2 and TRBJ2-5, the full variable domain reads EPEVTQTPSHQVTQMGQEVILRCVPISNHLYFYWYRQILGQKVEFLVSFYNNEISEKSEIFDDQFSVERPDGSNFTLKIRSTKLEDSAMYFCASRLSTPQETQYFGPGTRLLVL.

There are many counts of this clonotype. The J gene is TRBJ1-1, the V gene TRBV9; 7 nucleotides align to TRBD1. Per the germline V gene, CDR1 is SGDLS and CDR2 is YYNGEE. V lost 3 bases and J lost 0; bases outside the gene matches: 8. The CDR3 covers 16 residues. The CDR3 DNA reads as TGTGCCAGCAGCGCAACCTTACAGGGGCTGAACACTGAAGCTTTCTTT. Translated, it gives CASSATLQGLNTEAFF.

This clonotype has more than one count but fewer than ten. This chain connects TRBV6-1 to TRBJ2-7, with TRBD2 matching over 10 bases. The CDR3 consists of 15 residues. CDR1 MNHNS and CDR2 SASEGT come from the germline V gene. V lost 6 bases and J lost 5; bases outside the gene matches: 10. The CDR3 DNA reads TGTGCCAGCAGCCCCACAGCGGGAGGGAGTAACGAGCAGTACTTC. Its translation is CASSPTAGGSNEQYF.

There are many counts of this clonotype. The chain links TRBV27 to TRBJ2-1; D is unresolved. The CDR3 runs to 15 residues. The V and J ends lost 5 bases and 0 bases respectively, with 11 bases between them. Germline lookup yields CDR1 MNHEY and CDR2 SMNVEV (reference sequence). The CDR3 protein is CASSLLPSSYNEQFF. For the CDR3, the DNA is TGTGCCAGCAGTCTACTACCTAGCTCCTACAATGAGCAGTTCTTC.

This chain links TRBV24-1 with TRBJ2-3; 7 positions match TRBD2. J lost 2 bases, V lost 7 bases, and 8 bases had no gene match. Germline CDR1 is KGHDR and CDR2 is SFDVKD. The CDR3 is made up of 15 amino acids. CDR3 loop: CATSVPAGPTDTQYF. The CDR3 DNA reads TGTGCCACCAGCGTTCCAGCGGGGCCCACAGATACGCAGTATTTT.

This clonotype was seen at least ten times. The V call is TRBV5-1, the J call TRBJ2-3, with D hard to call. Trimming cost V 4 bases and J 5 bases, with 14 bases left between them. This CDR3 is 14 amino acids long. From germline, CDR1 is SGHRS and CDR2 YFSETQ. CDR3 protein: CASSRTFRQDTQYF. DNA for the CDR3: TGCGCCAGCAGCCGTACCTTTCGGCAAGATACGCAGTATTTT.

At least ten counts were recorded for this clonotype. The rearrangement joins TRBV12-3 or TRBV12-4 to TRBJ2-3; TRBD1 is a possible D gene (5 bases). The CDR3 totals 12 residues. V lost 5 bases and J lost 7, with 10 bases in between. CDR3 DNA: TGTGCCAGCAGTCGCGACAGTTATACGCAGTATTTT. As protein: CASSRDSYTQYF.

This clonotype was detected only a few times. This rearrangement joins TRBV15 to TRBJ2-7, with 7 bases lining up with TRBD1. CDR1 is LNHNV, CDR2 YYDKDF, per germline (reference sequence). Trimming took 4 bases from V and 4 from J; bases not matched to a gene: 22. This CDR3 has 19 residues. The CDR3 reads CATSTRPRQGRQTKYEQYF. CDR3 bases: TGTGCCACCAGCACCAGGCCTCGACAGGGCAGGCAAACTAAATACGAGCAGTACTTC. Combining the CDR3 with reference TRBV15 and TRBJ2-7 gives the whole variable domain DAMVIQNPRYQVTQFGKPVTLSCSQTLNHNVMYWYQQKSSQAPKLLFHYYDKDFNNEADTPDNFQSRRPNTSFCFLDIRSPGLGDTAMYLCATSTRPRQGRQTKYEQYFGPGTRLTVT.

Only a few counts were recorded for this clonotype. The chain employs TRBV27 and TRBJ2-1, with 11 bases that match TRBD2. J gave up 7 bases and V 2 bases, and 7 bases lay outside the gene matches. Germline lookup yields CDR1 MNHEY and CDR2 SMNVEV (reference sequence). The CDR3 contains 16 residues. CDR3 sequence: CASSLKGTSGSNEQFF. Here the CDR3 DNA reads TGTGCCAGCAGTTTAAAAGGAACTAGCGGGAGTAATGAGCAGTTCTTC.